Below are 12 T cell receptor beta chains sequenced from a single sample in a study of cytomegalovirus exposure and HLA in healthy donors (dated by TCRdb to 2017 to 2019). Library creation used the immunoSEQ multiplex PCR assay. The multiplex PCR relied on a mix of 60 forward primers for TCR Vbeta segments and 13 reverse primers for TCR Jbeta segments. TCRdb carries this immuneACCESS record with in-frame sequences only. Its versions omit some clonotypes, under half of them owing to an unresolved V gene in the studies checked, with the rest unexplained. This sample is represented by around 150,000 clones; roughly 80% of them were singletons. The top ten hold 3% to 4% of the sample. Input material: PBMCs. These receptors all stem from a male donor in good health and CMV-seronegative.

The rearrangement joins TRBV9 to TRBJ1-6, with TRBD1 as a possible D gene (6 bases). The CDR3 sequence is 13 residues long. With 0 bases removed from V and 11 bases from J, the gap between germline ends came to 9 bases. Looked up from germline, CDR1 is SGDLS and CDR2 is YYNGEE. The CDR3 spells CASSVGQGTPLHF. The CDR3 DNA sequence: TGTGCCAGCAGCGTAGGGCAGGGGACACCCCTCCACTTT.

This sequence joins TRBV5-5 and TRBJ2-3; D may be TRBD2 (6 bases). With 0 bases removed from V and 4 bases from J, the gap between germline ends came to 9 bases. The germline V gene encodes CDR1 SGHKS and CDR2 YYEKEE (reference sequence). The CDR3 has 14 residues. The CDR3 DNA sequence: TGTGCCAGCAGCTTGGGACTAGGTGCAGATACGCAGTATTTT. Its protein is CASSLGLGADTQYF. The whole variable domain, remainder taken from reference TRBV5-5 and TRBJ2-3, is DAGVTQSPTHLIKTRGQQVTLRCSPISGHKSVSWYQQVLGQGPQFIFQYYEKEERGRGNFPDRFSARQFPNYSSELNVNALLLGDSALYLCASSLGLGADTQYFGPGTRLTVL.

This rearrangement joins TRBV7-3 to TRBJ1-6; no clear D gene. The CDR3 extends over 15 amino acids. Trimming took 2 bases from V and 6 from J, leaving 11 bases between them. CDR1 and CDR2 (germline): SGHTA, FQGTGA. CDR3 region: CASSLEGKSNSPLHF. DNA for the CDR3: TGTGCCAGCAGCTTAGAGGGAAAGAGTAATTCACCCCTCCACTTT.

Concerning this clone: Other DNA sequences in the sample encode the same CDR3. This chain uses TRBV5-1 with TRBJ1-4; possible D gene TRBD1, 6 bases. The CDR3 extends over 14 amino acids. Trimming stripped 3 bases from V and 7 bases from J, with 13 bases between. Germline CDR1 reads SGHRS; CDR2 reads YFSETQ. In DNA form, the CDR3 reads TGCGCCAGCAGCTCCAGGGGAGGGGGTGAAAAACTGTTTTTT. The encoded protein is CASSSRGGGEKLFF.

This chain joins TRBV11-2 and TRBJ2-7, with D possibly matching TRBD2 (5 bases). Germline V gene data show CDR1 as SGHAT and CDR2 as FQNNGV. The CDR3 loop spans 11 amino acids. V gave up 5 bases and J gave up 9 bases, with 11 bases separating them. The CDR3 loop is CASSRAGGQYF. The CDR3 nucleotides read TGTGCCAGCAGCCGCGCGGGCGGGCAGTACTTC.

J is TRBJ2-3 and V is TRBV5-6; 10 bases agree with TRBD2. Per the germline V gene, CDR1 is SGHDT and CDR2 is YYEEEE. With V trimmed by 1 base and J by 6 bases, 8 bases remained unmatched. The CDR3 is made up of 16 amino acids. As DNA, the CDR3 is TGTGCCAGCAGCTTGTCGGGACTAGCGATAACGGATACGCAGTATTTT. Translated, it gives CASSLSGLAITDTQYF.

The genes are TRBV5-1 and TRBJ2-5; tentatively, D is TRBD1 (5 bases). V was trimmed by 0 bases and J by 2 bases, leaving 11 bases between them. CDR1 and CDR2 from the germline V gene are SGHRS and YFSETQ. The CDR3 is 15 amino acids. The CDR3 spells CASSLVGAEQETQYF. CDR3 in DNA: TGCGCCAGCAGCTTGGTTGGGGCCGAACAAGAGACCCAGTACTTC.

A remark on this clone: An end of the junction differs from the germline gene, which may be a read error. This same CDR3 is encoded by further DNA sequences in the sample. CDR3 residues: CASSSTSGRPNEQFF. The CDR3 DNA follows: TGCGCCAGCAGCTCTACTAGCGGGAGGCCAAATGAGCAGTTCTTC. V and J are TRBV28 and TRBJ2-1; 12 bases map to TRBD2. This CDR3 region has 15 residues. The germline CDR1 and CDR2 sequences are MDHEN and SYDVKM.

V and J are TRBV11-2 and TRBJ2-7, with 16 bases that match TRBD2. Losses at the gene ends were 6 bases for V and 4 bases for J; bases not matched to a gene: 3. The germline V gene has CDR1 SGHAT and CDR2 FQNNGV. CDR3 length: 15 residues. This CDR3 is CASSRGLAGGYEQYF. The CDR3 nucleotides are TGTGCCAGCAGTCGGGGACTAGCGGGAGGGTACGAGCAGTACTTC.

The rearrangement links TRBV28 to TRBJ1-2; possible D gene TRBD1, 6 bases. Germline V gives CDR1 MDHEN, CDR2 SYDVKM. This CDR3 contains 13 residues. Trimming stripped 9 bases from V and 4 bases from J, with 15 bases between. The CDR3 loop reads CASTTQGPYGYTF. CDR3 in DNA: TGTGCCAGTACCACACAGGGCCCCTATGGCTACACCTTC.

This clone was seen just once. The rearrangement links TRBV11-2 to TRBJ1-2; D ambiguous. The ends were cut back, 5 bases at V and 6 bases at J, with 13 bases in the middle. Per germline, CDR1 SGHAT and CDR2 FQNNGV. This CDR3 region has 13 residues. CDR3 in amino acids: CASSPRSGDGYTF. CDR3 in DNA: TGTGCCAGCAGCCCTCGGAGCGGCGATGGCTACACCTTC.

V usage is TRBV10-3 and J usage is TRBJ2-3; TRBD2 aligns across 7 bases. This CDR3 comprises 16 residues. Germline V gene data show CDR1 as ENHRY and CDR2 as SYGVKD. Trimming removed 7 bases from V and 3 bases from J; junction bases left unmatched: 13. CDR3 DNA sequence: TGTGCCATCACCCCGGTGGCGGGAGTTGGGACAGATACGCAGTATTTT. Translation gives CAITPVAGVGTDTQYF.